This T cell receptor beta chain is from a study of T cell responses to AZD1222 COVID-19 vaccine. The study's findings and limits: White British ancestry dominated among donors, who included more females, and clonal diversity was possibly underestimated. Across the whole spike, CD4 TCRs peaked at regions 160-218 and 743-854.

Germline CDR1 is SEHNR and CDR2 is FQNEAQ (reference sequence). V was cut by 4 bases and J by 1 base, with 10 bases left in between. This CDR3 is built from 14 residues. As concerns this clone: No antigen is known for it.

It was second doses at about 4 or about 12 weeks that were pooled. The data were produced by immunoSEQ multiplex PCR, yet TCRdb's version contains in-frame clones alone and is incomplete. The sample carries 65,000 to 85,000 clones, 75% to 90% recorded once. Sequencing used peripheral blood, obtained 28 days after the second AZD1222 dose. This sequence joins TRBV7-9 and TRBJ2-5; D is ambiguous. The receptor's source is an adult who received the AZD1222 COVID-19 vaccine. This chain's CDR3 is CASSYRTTQETQYF. The CDR3 coding sequence is TGTGCCAGCAGCTATAGGACCACCCAAGAGACCCAGTACTTC.